This T cell receptor beta chain was found in a study of T cells in tuberculosis. Across the whole study: T cells were selected with CD1B tetramers loaded with glucose monomycolate. A South African cohort included IGRA-negative adolescents, latently infected IGRA-positive adolescents and adults with active tuberculosis.

Some clones are missing from TCRdb's copy, which holds only in-frame ones; the method was immunoSEQ multiplex PCR. The data contain tens of thousands of clones, around 93% of them seen just once; the ten biggest clones take up around 10%. There are a few counts of this clone. As yet, its antigen is unknown. Study observations and caveats: Active tuberculosis TCR-alpha repertoires lay closer to GMM-specific TCRs than IGRA-negative controls, suggesting clonal expansion. Cases with active tuberculosis were adults, while controls were adolescents.

Trimming removed 3 bases from V and 6 bases from J, with 14 bases in between. The germline V gene has CDR1 MNHEY and CDR2 SVGAGI. The CDR3 has 14 amino acids. This TCR came from a donor aged 10 to 29 with latent tuberculosis or without tuberculosis infection. Some clones in this sample may be carry-over from other donors' samples. The sequencing sample was made of PBMCs. This rearrangement joins TRBV6-5 to TRBJ1-2, with D possibly matching TRBD1 (5 bases). The CDR3 DNA follows: TGTGCCAGCAGTTATAGGGGTCATGAGAATGGCTACACCTTC. It encodes CASSYRGHENGYTF.